The 8 T cell receptor beta chains given below trace back to one sample, sequenced in a study of T cells in Graves' hyperthyroidism and ophthalmopathy. What was amplified from RNA transcripts were TCR beta CDR3 regions. HTBI primers were employed in a first-round RT-PCR of the TCR CDR3. Each CDR3 protein is one row after TCRdb ran MiXCR on the multiplex PCR reads. The sample comprises around 600,000 distinct CDR3 sequences, just under 45% of which are singletons, and approximately 7.2% rests with the top ten. Sequencing used peripheral blood or thyroid tissue (not recorded which). The receptors were gathered from an adult man with Graves' disease, either hyperthyroidism or ophthalmopathy (not recorded which).

This clonotype appeared a single time. The V call is TRBV10-2, the J call TRBJ2-7; 10 nucleotides agree with TRBD2. V was pared by 8 bases and J by 7 bases, with 8 bases of the junction left unmatched. The germline V gene encodes CDR1 WSHSY and CDR2 SAAADI. This CDR3 contains 13 residues. The CDR3 DNA reads as TGCGCCAGCGGATCTAGCGGGAGTGGGGAGCAGTACTTC. Amino acid sequence: CASGSSGSGEQYF.

This clonotype was found many times. The V and J genes are TRBV2 and TRBJ1-5, with 9 bases identical to TRBD1. The CDR3 runs 16 residues. Germline lookup yields CDR1 SNHLY and CDR2 FYNNEI. The V segment lost 2 bases and the J segment 3 bases; nucleotides outside the gene matches: 5. The CDR3 protein is CASSEPGTGFNQPQHF. The CDR3 coding sequence is TGTGCCAGCAGTGAACCCGGGACAGGGTTCAATCAGCCCCAGCATTTT.

This clonotype was counted at least ten times. The chain has TRBV29-1 and TRBJ1-2; TRBD1 might be the D (6 bases). CDR3 length equals 15 residues. V dropped 4 bases and J dropped 6 bases, with 21 bases sitting between them. The germline V gene has CDR1 SQVTM and CDR2 ANQGSEA. This chain's CDR3 is CSVAGGQRYEDGYTF. For the CDR3, the DNA is TGCAGCGTTGCTGGTGGACAGCGTTATGAGGATGGCTACACCTTC.

This clonotype has ten or more counts. This chain connects TRBV7-8 to TRBJ2-2; 9 bases agree with TRBD1. Germline CDR1 reads SGHVS; CDR2 reads FQNEAQ. Trimming removed 3 bases from V and 3 bases from J; junction bases left unmatched: 5. The CDR3 loop spans 16 amino acids. CDR3 region: CASSFGRTGDTGELFF. In DNA form, the CDR3 reads TGTGCCAGCAGCTTCGGCCGGACAGGGGACACCGGGGAGCTGTTTTTT.

The V call is TRBV2, the J call TRBJ2-6; TRBD1 matches 8 bases. The junction had 2 bases not matched to a gene; V was cut back by 10 bases and J by 0 bases. CDR3 length equals 14 residues. Germline-derived CDR1 and CDR2 are SNHLY and FYNNEI. The CDR3 protein is CAIDRGSGANVLTF. The DNA for the CDR3 is TGTGCCATAGACAGGGGCTCTGGGGCCAACGTCCTGACTTTC.

The rearrangement uses TRBV10-3 and TRBJ1-1; 8 bases fit TRBD1. The V segment lost 6 bases and the J segment 11 bases; nucleotides outside the gene matches: 17. CDR3 size: 15 residues. Germline CDR1 is ENHRY and CDR2 is SYGVKD. The CDR3 protein is CAISPGQGMRSKAFF. The CDR3 DNA is TGTGCCATCAGCCCTGGACAGGGAATGAGGTCGAAGGCTTTCTTT.

At least ten counts were recorded for this clonotype. This sequence joins TRBV2 and TRBJ2-5, with D uncertain. Germline V gene data show CDR1 as SNHLY and CDR2 as FYNNEI. V gave up 4 bases and J gave up 5 bases, with 5 bases separating them. This CDR3 region has 11 residues. DNA of the CDR3: TGTGCCAGCAGTGCGGAGGAGACCCAGTACTTC. This translates into CASSAEETQYF.

This chain connects TRBV5-5 to TRBJ1-2, with D perhaps TRBD1 (5 bases). V lost 4 bases, J lost 8 bases, and 15 bases lay in between. Germline V gene lookup returns CDR1 SGHKS and CDR2 YYEKEE (reference sequence). The CDR3 length is 13 residues. The CDR3 sequence: CASSVLGVGGYTF. CDR3 DNA: TGTGCCAGCAGCGTCTTGGGGGTAGGAGGCTACACCTTC.